The clone carrying this T cell receptor (beta chain) is a singleton in its sample. Clones were sequenced by immunoSEQ multiplex PCR, and TCRdb holds only the in-frame ones, with some missing. Of roughly 12,000 clones in the sample, 75% to 80% were seen once. The data stem from a study of sequential checkpoint blockade in melanoma. The CDR3 is made up of 15 amino acids. Germline loops: CDR1 MDHEN, CDR2 SYDVKM. V lost 6 bases to trimming and J lost 1 base; unmatched junction nucleotides: 8. Treatment here: randomized to nivolumab then ipilimumab (arm A) or the reverse (arm B). The receptor's source is a human donor with melanoma. The gene calls are TRBV28 and TRBJ1-2, with TRBD1 matching 7 bases. Material: CD8+ T cells sorted from blood (inferred from file names), obtained from a patient given nivolumab and ipilimumab in sequence. The DNA of the CDR3 is TGTGCCAGCAGCGGGGCGGGACAGAGTAACTATGGCTACACCTTC. Translating gives CASSGAGQSNYGYTF.